Following are 25 T cell receptor beta chains from one sample sequenced in a study of blood T cell repertoires in COVID-19. This table comes from immunoSEQ multiplex PCR, and its TCRdb copy is limited to in-frame clones, with some not included. Of about 160,000 clones listed, about 86% are singletons. Sequenced input: PBMCs or T cells enriched from blood (not recorded which). These receptors originate from a man between 45 and 60 years old who had recovered from COVID-19.

The V call is TRBV5-6, the J call TRBJ1-1; D is unresolved. V was trimmed by 1 base and J by 6 bases, leaving 13 bases between them. Germline values: CDR1 SGHDT, CDR2 YYEEEE. This CDR3 contains 14 residues. The CDR3 sequence: CASSLTSVDSEAFF. The DNA of the CDR3 is TGTGCCAGCAGCTTGACATCCGTCGACTCTGAAGCTTTCTTT.

The gene calls are TRBV11-2 and TRBJ1-6, with 8 positions matching TRBD1. The CDR3 runs to 14 residues. Germline trimming cut 3 bases from V and 10 bases from J; bases unmatched to any gene: 5. The germline V gene encodes CDR1 SGHAT and CDR2 FQNNGV. In nucleotides, the CDR3 is TGTGCCAGCAGCTTGGCAGGGGGCAGGTCACCCCTCCACTTT. This encodes CASSLAGGRSPLHF.

The chain recombines TRBV7-9 with TRBJ2-5; D possibly corresponds to TRBD2 (6 bases). CDR3 length: 15 amino acids. Germline values: CDR1 SEHNR, CDR2 FQNEAQ (reference sequence). V lost 5 bases, J lost 3 bases, and 16 bases lay in between. CDR3: CASSRLGLDEETQYF. DNA of the CDR3: TGTGCCAGCAGCCGACTAGGGCTCGACGAAGAGACCCAGTACTTC.

The genes are TRBV6-5 and TRBJ1-5; possible D gene TRBD1, 5 bases. V lost 5 bases and J lost 6, with 17 bases in between. Looked up from germline, CDR1 is MNHEY and CDR2 is SVGAGI. The length of the CDR3 is 15 residues. CDR3 residues: CASSRQTVVGQPQHF. CDR3 nucleotide sequence: TGTGCCAGCAGTCGACAGACCGTCGTTGGTCAGCCCCAGCATTTT.

The chain couples TRBV3-1 (or the pseudogene TRBV3-2) to TRBJ1-4; D possibly corresponds to TRBD1 (5 bases). The germline V and J ends were trimmed by 0 bases and 7 bases, with 15 bases remaining between them. Germline V lookup: CDR1 LGHDT, CDR2 YNNKEL (reference sequence). The length of the CDR3 is 16 residues. CDR3: CASSQDFGGWGEKLFF. CDR3 in DNA: TGTGCCAGCAGCCAAGATTTCGGGGGGTGGGGTGAAAAACTGTTTTTT.

The chain combines TRBV2 with TRBJ2-7, with D uncertain. CDR3 length: 14 residues. CDR1 and CDR2 from the germline V gene are SNHLY and FYNNEI. Trimming shortened V by 0 bases and J by 3 bases, and 9 bases separated the two germline ends. The CDR3 reads CASSEASIVYEQYF. Written as DNA, the CDR3 is TGTGCCAGCAGTGAAGCTAGCATTGTCTACGAGCAGTACTTC.

This chain connects TRBV18 to TRBJ1-6; a weak D match, TRBD1 (6 bases). From germline, CDR1 is KGHSH and CDR2 LQKENI. V lost 3 bases and J lost 8, with 17 bases in between. The CDR3 spans 16 residues. The CDR3 spells CASSPGHQTMDSPLHF. CDR3 sequence (DNA): TGTGCCAGCTCACCGGGACACCAAACGATGGATTCACCCCTCCACTTT.

There are a few counts of this clone. The V call is TRBV12-3 or TRBV12-4, the J call TRBJ1-1; D is perhaps TRBD1 (5 bases). This CDR3 has 13 residues. V shed 8 bases and J shed 1 base, with 11 bases lying between them. The CDR3 sequence: CASFRGENTEAFF. Written as DNA, the CDR3 is TGTGCCAGCTTTCGGGGGGAGAACACTGAAGCTTTCTTT.

The chain has TRBV19 and TRBJ2-1; TRBD2 aligns across 16 bases. The CDR3 has 19 residues. CDR1 and CDR2 from the germline V gene are LNHDA and SQIVND (reference sequence). The J segment lost 3 bases and the V segment lost 6 bases, leaving 11 bases of the junction unmatched. CDR3 bases: TGTGCCAGTAGAAAGGGACTAGCGGGGGGGGCTTCAAGCTACAATGAGCAGTTCTTC. Protein sequence: CASRKGLAGGASSYNEQFF.

Details on this clone: This same CDR3 is encoded by further DNA sequences in the sample. The V call is TRBV7-9, the J call TRBJ1-1; 7 bases map to TRBD1. Germline V lookup: CDR1 SEHNR, CDR2 FQNEAQ (reference sequence). V gave up 2 bases and J gave up 0 bases; unmatched junction bases: 3. CDR3 size: 15 residues. The CDR3 bases are TGTGCCAGCAGCTTACTGGGACAGATGAACACTGAAGCTTTCTTT. Translating it yields CASSLLGQMNTEAFF.

This clone was seen a handful of times. The J gene is TRBJ2-3, the V gene TRBV18; 7 bases fit TRBD2. Germline CDR1 KGHSH, CDR2 LQKENI. The CDR3 extends over 15 amino acids. V gave up 3 bases and J gave up 2 bases; unmatched junction bases: 5. The CDR3 DNA reads as TGTGCCAGCTCACCGACTAGCCAATACACAGATACGCAGTATTTT. It is translated as CASSPTSQYTDTQYF.

CDR3 sequence: CASSYDIQGNEQYF. CDR3 sequence (DNA): TGTGCCAGCAGTTACGACATACAGGGGAACGAGCAGTACTTC. V usage is TRBV6-2 or TRBV6-3 and J usage is TRBJ2-7, with 7 bases matching TRBD1. V was clipped by 2 bases and J by 5 bases; unmatched bases: 6. This CDR3 region has 14 residues. Germline V gene data show CDR1 as MNHEY and CDR2 as SVGEGT.

J is TRBJ1-1 and V is TRBV10-1; 12 nucleotides align to TRBD1. Germline V gene sequence: CDR1 WNHNN, CDR2 SYGVQD (reference sequence). V was pared by 6 bases and J by 6 bases, with 5 bases of the junction left unmatched. CDR3 size: 14 residues. For the CDR3, the DNA is TGCGCCAGCAGGAGGGACAGGGGGCGAGCTGAAGCTTTCTTT. Translation: CASRRDRGRAEAFF.

The chain recombines TRBV11-2 with TRBJ2-7, with 7 bases matching TRBD2. The CDR3 spans 15 residues. The V segment lost 3 bases and the J segment 0 bases; nucleotides outside the gene matches: 5. Germline CDR1 and CDR2: SGHAT and FQNNGV. Written as DNA, the CDR3 is TGTGCCAGCAGCTTGGGAGGGTCCAGCTCCTACGAGCAGTACTTC. Translation gives CASSLGGSSSYEQYF.

The chain combines TRBV5-1 with TRBJ1-2; maybe TRBD1 (6 bases). V was cut by 4 bases and J by 8 bases, with 21 bases left in between. There are 15 residues in the CDR3. Germline V gives CDR1 SGHRS, CDR2 YFSETQ. The CDR3 region has the DNA TGCGCCAGCAGCCGGGAGGGGGGCGTCGCAGGAGGCTACACCTTC. It specifies CASSREGGVAGGYTF.

This clone was observed a single time. The CDR3 DNA reads TGCAGTGCGACAGGGGATGAGCAGTTCTTC. Encoded protein: CSATGDEQFF. This chain joins TRBV20-1 and TRBJ2-1, with TRBD1 matching over 8 bases. The V segment lost 6 bases and the J segment 8 bases; nucleotides outside the gene matches: 0. From germline, CDR1 is DFQATT and CDR2 SNEGSKA (reference sequence). The CDR3 sequence is 10 residues long.

The genes are TRBV18 and TRBJ2-7; weak D call: TRBD1 (6 bases). This CDR3 has 13 amino acids. Germline CDR1 and CDR2: KGHSH and LQKENI. With 3 bases removed from V and 7 bases from J, the gap between germline ends came to 13 bases. CDR3 sequence (DNA): TGTGCCAGCTCACCTGTGAATCAGGGGGAGCAGTACTTC. Translating it yields CASSPVNQGEQYF.

The rearrangement uses TRBV30 and TRBJ2-4; a weak D match, TRBD2 (5 bases). The CDR3 has 13 residues. V was trimmed by 0 bases and J by 5 bases, leaving 8 bases between them. CDR1 is GTSNPN, CDR2 SVGIG, per germline (reference sequence). The CDR3 DNA follows: TGTGCCTGGAGTGTGGGTAGCGAAAACATTCAGTACTTC. Encoded protein: CAWSVGSENIQYF.

The gene calls are TRBV29-1 and TRBJ1-5, with unresolved D. Between the trimmed V and J ends, which lost 7 bases and 4 bases, there was a span of 17 bases. The CDR3 totals 14 residues. CDR1 is SQVTM and CDR2 is ANQGSEA in the germline V gene. This CDR3 is CSARVTGLNQPQHF. CDR3 bases: TGCAGCGCCCGCGTGACCGGACTAAATCAGCCCCAGCATTTT.

J is TRBJ2-2 and V is TRBV5-1; no reliable D call. Germline CDR1 SGHRS, CDR2 YFSETQ. Trimming cost V 2 bases and J 1 base, with 6 bases left between them. CDR3 size: 14 residues. Here the CDR3 DNA reads TGCGCCAGCAGCTTAAACAGGAACACCGGGGAGCTGTTTTTT. Its translation: CASSLNRNTGELFF.

The chain is built from TRBV7-2 and TRBJ1-2; the match to TRBD1 covers 8 bases. Looked up from germline, CDR1 is SGHTA and CDR2 is FQGNSA. V gave up 3 bases and J gave up 3 bases; unmatched junction bases: 9. The CDR3 is made up of 16 amino acids. CDR3 region: CASSLGRGRIYYGYTF. The CDR3 DNA reads as TGTGCCAGCAGCTTGGGCAGGGGGCGAATATACTATGGCTACACCTTC.

The V call is TRBV7-2, the J call TRBJ2-3; 8 bases line up with TRBD1. This CDR3 is built from 14 residues. Germline loops: CDR1 SGHTA, CDR2 FQGNSA. V gave up 4 bases and J gave up 4 bases; unmatched junction bases: 4. The CDR3 DNA reads as TGTGCCAGCAGCTCAAGGACAGGGCCAGATACGCAGTATTTT. This codes for CASSSRTGPDTQYF.

This clone occurred once. The V and J genes are TRBV2 and TRBJ1-2; a possible D gene is TRBD1 (5 bases). V was pared by 6 bases and J by 0 bases, with 11 bases between. Germline-derived CDR1 and CDR2 are SNHLY and FYNNEI. The CDR3 length is 14 residues. The CDR3: CASSIRVTNYGYTF. DNA of the CDR3: TGTGCCAGCAGCATCAGGGTTACTAACTATGGCTACACCTTC.

This chain links TRBV13 with TRBJ2-2; D gene unclear. Deletions cut 5 bases from V and 7 bases from J, with 11 bases between. CDR1 PRHDT and CDR2 FYEKMQ come from the germline V gene (reference sequence). This CDR3 has 13 residues. The DNA for the CDR3 is TGTGCCAGCAGCCCAACCCCAGGCGGGGAGCTGTTTTTT. It translates to CASSPTPGGELFF.

The chain uses TRBV25-1 and TRBJ2-5, with 8 positions matching TRBD2. CDR1 MGHDK and CDR2 SYGVNS come from the germline V gene. V dropped 7 bases and J dropped 5; count of bases not matched to a gene: 15. This CDR3 contains 16 residues. The CDR3 loop reads CASTPMSGGRGETQYF. The CDR3 DNA reads as TGTGCCAGCACCCCTATGAGCGGGGGCCGAGGGGAGACCCAGTACTTC.